These 20 T cell receptor beta chains came from one sample sequenced in a study of blood T cell repertoires in COVID-19. Assay: immunoSEQ multiplex PCR; the TCRdb copy retains only in-frame clones and omits some. The sample includes about 410,000 clones, 89% of them seen just once. Sequenced material: peripheral blood. The receptors here all came from a woman aged 40-49 years with COVID-19, enrolled during active disease.

This clone has just one count. The rearrangement joins TRBV13 to TRBJ1-1; the match to TRBD1 covers 9 bases. CDR3 size: 17 residues. The V gene end was trimmed by 4 bases and the J gene end by 5 bases; junction bases not matched to a gene: 14. CDR1 PRHDT and CDR2 FYEKMQ come from the germline V gene (reference sequence). CDR3 bases: TGTGCCAGCAGCTCCGGGACAGGGTGGAAGAAGGGGACTGAAGCTTTCTTT. The encoded protein is CASSSGTGWKKGTEAFF.

This chain connects TRBV11-2 to TRBJ1-2; 7 bases match TRBD1. Trimming took 0 bases from V and 8 from J; bases not matched to a gene: 12. This CDR3 has 16 amino acids. CDR1 is SGHAT, CDR2 FQNNGV, per germline. CDR3 bases: TGTGCCAGCAGCTTAGACATGGGTGGGACAGAGGGCGGCTACACCTTC. Translation: CASSLDMGGTEGGYTF.

The gene calls are TRBV29-1 and TRBJ2-7, with D unclear. Germline V CDR1 and CDR2: SQVTM, ANQGSEA. Trimming stripped 3 bases from V and 7 bases from J, with 16 bases between. This CDR3 has 13 residues. DNA of the CDR3: TGCAGCGTTGACGCGGCAGCCGCTGGTGAGCAGTACTTC. Its protein is CSVDAAAAGEQYF.

The J gene is TRBJ2-7, the V gene TRBV12-3 or TRBV12-4, with D possibly TRBD2 on 6 matching bases. The CDR3 is 13 residues long. Trimming removed 3 bases from V and 3 bases from J, with 9 bases in between. CDR3 sequence reads: CASSFSGVYEQYF. As DNA, the CDR3 is TGTGCCAGCAGTTTTTCGGGGGTCTACGAGCAGTACTTC.

To note about this clone: This CDR3 is also generated by other DNA sequences in the sample. The chain has TRBV21-1 and TRBJ1-5; TRBD1, as called in the table, went unchecked against the DNA. TRBV21-1 is recorded as a pseudogene. The CDR3 runs 15 residues. The CDR3: CASYGTGGRNQPQHF. Here the CDR3 DNA reads TGTGCCAGCTATGGGACAGGGGGTCGCAATCAGCCCCAGCATTTT.

The chain recombines TRBV2 with TRBJ1-2, with 9 bases identical to TRBD1. Germline assignment: CDR1 SNHLY and CDR2 FYNNEI. V shed 7 bases, J shed 4 bases, and the junction held 7 bases outside the gene matches. This CDR3 is built from 14 residues. The CDR3: CASMGQGNRYGYTF. The CDR3 DNA follows: TGTGCCAGCATGGGACAGGGTAATCGCTATGGCTACACCTTC.

The rearrangement uses TRBV4-3 and TRBJ1-6, with 7 bases identical to TRBD1. The ends lost 3 bases at V and 7 bases at J; junction bases unmatched: 9. Germline V gives CDR1 LGHNA, CDR2 YSLEER. This CDR3 is built from 16 residues. The CDR3 here is CASSHVKATGNSPLHF. CDR3 DNA sequence: TGCGCCAGCAGCCACGTCAAGGCGACAGGGAATTCACCCCTCCACTTT.

The chain employs TRBV7-6 and TRBJ1-3; D not certain. The V end lost 3 bases, the J end lost 4 bases, and 13 bases lay between the germline ends. The CDR3 runs 15 residues. Germline CDR1 reads SGHVS; CDR2 reads FNYEAQ. In DNA form, the CDR3 reads TGTGCCAGCAGCTTGGAGGGTGGCGCCGGAAACACCATATATTTT. This codes for CASSLEGGAGNTIYF.

J is TRBJ1-1 and V is TRBV19; possibly TRBD1 for D (5 bases). V lost 5 bases to trimming and J lost 0 bases, with 10 bases between them. The germline V gene encodes CDR1 LNHDA and CDR2 SQIVND (reference sequence). The CDR3 contains 14 residues. The CDR3 DNA sequence: TGTGCCAGTAGTTGGACGGGGGTGAACACTGAAGCTTTCTTT. Protein: CASSWTGVNTEAFF.

The chain recombines TRBV19 with TRBJ1-4, with D tentatively TRBD1 (5 bases). Trimming shortened V by 5 bases and J by 7 bases, and 20 bases separated the two germline ends. There are 16 residues in the CDR3. Germline V gene sequence: CDR1 LNHDA, CDR2 SQIVND (reference sequence). The CDR3 nucleotides read TGTGCCAGTAGTCCCTGGGCCTCCACCGGGGGTGAAAAACTGTTTTTT. Protein: CASSPWASTGGEKLFF.

The chain uses TRBV30 and TRBJ2-1; possible D gene TRBD1, 5 bases. Germline V gene lookup returns CDR1 GTSNPN and CDR2 SVGIG (reference sequence). The CDR3 spans 13 residues. The V and J ends lost 0 bases and 9 bases respectively, with 12 bases between them. CDR3 region: CAWSVLQQGEQFF. The CDR3 DNA follows: TGTGCCTGGAGTGTCTTACAGCAGGGTGAGCAGTTCTTC.

This chain joins TRBV20-1 and TRBJ1-6, with 7 positions matching TRBD1. The CDR3 extends over 16 amino acids. Germline-derived CDR1 and CDR2 are DFQATT and SNEGSKA (reference sequence). Unmatched junction bases numbered 5, after V lost 3 bases and J lost 0 bases. The CDR3 nucleotides read TGCAGTGCTAGTGACTGGGACAGCTCCTATAATTCACCCCTCCACTTT. This translates into CSASDWDSSYNSPLHF.

The rearrangement links TRBV6-1 to TRBJ1-5, with 9 bases aligning to TRBD1. Germline V lookup: CDR1 MNHNS, CDR2 SASEGT. The CDR3 runs 16 residues. V was pared by 4 bases and J by 6 bases, with 10 bases of the junction left unmatched. CDR3 DNA: TGTGCCAGCAGTGCACTACGGACAGGGGACGGTCAGCCCCAGCATTTT. It yields the protein CASSALRTGDGQPQHF.

This clone was found a few times. The chain recombines TRBV14 with TRBJ1-1; D call uncertain. This CDR3 contains 14 residues. Trimming stripped 0 bases from V and 6 bases from J, with 11 bases between. The V gene's germline CDR1 is SGHDN and CDR2 FVKESK. CDR3: CASSQDLGGSEAFF. The CDR3 DNA is TGTGCCAGCAGCCAAGATCTGGGCGGGTCTGAAGCTTTCTTT.

V is TRBV6-2 or TRBV6-3 and J is TRBJ2-1; the D gene is possibly TRBD2 (5 bases). V lost 4 bases to trimming and J lost 15 bases, with 13 bases between them. Germline V gene sequence: CDR1 MNHEY, CDR2 SVGEGT. The CDR3 is 11 residues long. In DNA, the CDR3 is TGTGCCAGCAGTTCCCGGGGATCTGGGTTCTTC. Amino acid sequence: CASSSRGSGFF.

The rearrangement joins TRBV19 to TRBJ2-2; 7 bases are a match to TRBD2. J lost 6 bases, V lost 2 bases, and 9 bases had no gene match. The CDR3 length is 16 residues. CDR1 and CDR2 from the germline V gene are LNHDA and SQIVND (reference sequence). The CDR3 DNA follows: TGTGCCAGTAGTATAAGTCGGTCTGGGGGGGCCGGGGAGCTGTTTTTT. Protein sequence: CASSISRSGGAGELFF.

This sequence joins TRBV19 and TRBJ1-2, with 7 nucleotides matching TRBD1. This CDR3 is built from 14 residues. With V trimmed by 5 bases and J by 0 bases, 3 bases remained unmatched. Germline loops: CDR1 LNHDA, CDR2 SQIVND (reference sequence). In nucleotides, the CDR3 is TGTGCCAGTAGTGCTACAGGGGCTAACTATGGCTACACCTTC. It yields the protein CASSATGANYGYTF.

V and J are TRBV28 and TRBJ1-5; the D gene is possibly TRBD1 (6 bases). The germline V and J ends were trimmed by 3 bases and 2 bases, with 11 bases remaining between them. CDR3 length: 15 residues. Germline V lookup: CDR1 MDHEN, CDR2 SYDVKM. This chain's CDR3 is CASSLGGGRNQPQHF. CDR3 nucleotide sequence: TGTGCCAGCAGTTTGGGAGGGGGACGCAATCAGCCCCAGCATTTT.

The genes are TRBV7-2 and TRBJ1-1; tentative D call: TRBD1 (6 bases). Between the trimmed V and J ends, which lost 7 bases and 0 bases, there was a span of 9 bases. Germline lookup yields CDR1 SGHTA and CDR2 FQGNSA. The CDR3 length is 13 residues. CDR3 nucleotides: TGTGCCAGCAAGGGGGGGATGAACACTGAAGCTTTCTTT. It yields the protein CASKGGMNTEAFF. Looking up the rest from reference TRBV7-2 and TRBJ1-1 gives the full variable domain: GAGVSQSPSNKVTEKGKDVELRCDPISGHTALYWYRQSLGQGLEFLIYFQGNSAPDKSGLPSDRFSAERTGGSVSTLTIQRTQQEDSAVYLCASKGGMNTEAFFGQGTRLTVV.

The V gene is TRBV7-9, the J gene TRBJ2-3; no firm D call. Trimming took off 6 bases at V and 1 base at J, with 8 bases between the two ends. The CDR3 loop spans 13 amino acids. Germline CDR1 and CDR2: SEHNR and FQNEAQ (reference sequence). In DNA, the CDR3 is TGTGCCAGCAGGACCGGAGGCACAGATACGCAGTATTTT. Amino acid sequence: CASRTGGTDTQYF.